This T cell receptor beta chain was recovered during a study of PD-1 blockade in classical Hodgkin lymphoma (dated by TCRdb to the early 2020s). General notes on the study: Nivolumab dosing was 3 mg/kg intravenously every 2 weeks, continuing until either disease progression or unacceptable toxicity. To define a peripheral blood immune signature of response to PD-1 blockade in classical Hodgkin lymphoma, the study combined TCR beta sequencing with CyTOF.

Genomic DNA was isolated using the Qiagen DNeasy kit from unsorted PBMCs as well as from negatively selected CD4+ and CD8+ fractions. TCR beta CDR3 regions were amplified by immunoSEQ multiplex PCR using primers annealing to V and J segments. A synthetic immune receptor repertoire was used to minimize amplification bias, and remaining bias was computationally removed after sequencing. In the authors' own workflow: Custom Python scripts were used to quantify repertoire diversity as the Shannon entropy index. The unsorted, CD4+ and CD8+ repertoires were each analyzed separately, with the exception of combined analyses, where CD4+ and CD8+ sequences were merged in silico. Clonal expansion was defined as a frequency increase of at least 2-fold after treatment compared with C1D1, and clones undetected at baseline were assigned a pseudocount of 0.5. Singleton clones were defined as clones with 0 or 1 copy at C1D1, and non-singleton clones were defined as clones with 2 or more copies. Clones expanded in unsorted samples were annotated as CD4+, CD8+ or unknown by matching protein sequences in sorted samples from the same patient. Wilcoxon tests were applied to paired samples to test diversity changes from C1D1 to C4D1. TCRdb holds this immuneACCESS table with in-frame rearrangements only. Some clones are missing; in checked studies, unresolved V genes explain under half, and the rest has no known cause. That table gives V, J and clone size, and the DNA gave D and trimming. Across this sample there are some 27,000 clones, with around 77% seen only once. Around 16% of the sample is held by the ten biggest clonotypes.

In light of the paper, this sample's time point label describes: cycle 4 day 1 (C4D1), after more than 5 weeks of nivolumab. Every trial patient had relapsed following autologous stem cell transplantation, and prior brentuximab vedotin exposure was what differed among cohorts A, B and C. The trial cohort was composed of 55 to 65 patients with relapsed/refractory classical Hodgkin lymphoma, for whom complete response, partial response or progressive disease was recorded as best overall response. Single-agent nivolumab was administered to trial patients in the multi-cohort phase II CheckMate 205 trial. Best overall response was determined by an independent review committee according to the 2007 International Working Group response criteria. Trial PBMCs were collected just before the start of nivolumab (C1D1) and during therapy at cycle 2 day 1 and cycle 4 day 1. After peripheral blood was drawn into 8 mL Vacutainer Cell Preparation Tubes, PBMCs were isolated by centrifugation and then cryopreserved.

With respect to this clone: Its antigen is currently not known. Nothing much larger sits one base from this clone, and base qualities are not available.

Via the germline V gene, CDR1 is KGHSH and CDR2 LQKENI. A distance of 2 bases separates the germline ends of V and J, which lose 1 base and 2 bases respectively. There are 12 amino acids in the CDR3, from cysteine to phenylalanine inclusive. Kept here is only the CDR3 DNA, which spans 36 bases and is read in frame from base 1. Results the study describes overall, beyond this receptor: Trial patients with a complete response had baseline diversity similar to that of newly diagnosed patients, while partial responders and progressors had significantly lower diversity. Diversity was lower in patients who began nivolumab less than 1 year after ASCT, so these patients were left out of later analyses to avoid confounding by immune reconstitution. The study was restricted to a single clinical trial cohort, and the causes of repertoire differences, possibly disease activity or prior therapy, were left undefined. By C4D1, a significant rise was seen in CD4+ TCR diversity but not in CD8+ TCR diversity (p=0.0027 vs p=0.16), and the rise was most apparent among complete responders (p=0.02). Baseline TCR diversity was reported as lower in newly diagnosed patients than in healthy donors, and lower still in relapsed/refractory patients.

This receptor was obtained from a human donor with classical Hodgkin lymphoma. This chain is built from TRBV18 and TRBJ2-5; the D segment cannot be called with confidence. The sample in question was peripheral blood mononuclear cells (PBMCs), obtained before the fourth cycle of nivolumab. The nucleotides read TGTGCCAGCTCACCACAGCAAGAGACCCAGTACTTC. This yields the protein CASSPQQETQYF.